The T cell receptor beta chain under discussion was sequenced for a study of T cells expressing NK-cell markers. Across the whole study: Sequencing of TCR beta repertoires drew on sorted CD3+CD56+NKG2C+, CD3+CD56+NKG2C- and CD3+CD56-NKG2C+ T cells.

On this clonotype itself: Its matching antigen is unknown.

General study points: These clonotypes also led the CD3+CD56-NKG2C+ fraction in a few donors. Of CD8+ T cells, about 1.0-8% belonged to dominant NKG2C+ clonotypes in five or six donors.

What made the TCR beta cDNA was 5'RACE template switching with UMIs. No DNA is given; TCRdb re-called the 5' RACE reads and lists each CDR3 protein once. The clone table shows about 460,000 distinct CDR3 sequences, with the ten largest holding approximately 1.4%. CDR3 length equals 15 residues. Per germline, CDR1 SGHTA and CDR2 FQGTGA. The gene calls are TRBV7-3 and TRBJ2-2; the TRBD1 assignment by TCRdb is unverifiable without DNA. The sequence was obtained from a woman aged 45 to 65 in good health. Sequencing was carried out using blood T cells: a sorted CD56 or NKG2C T cell subset, CD4+ or CD8+ T cells, or bulk PBMC T cells (not recorded which). This chain's CDR3 is CASSPDREITGELFF.